The 27 T cell receptor beta chains reported below all come from one sample, sequenced in a study of T cell repertoires in cytomegalovirus infection. TCRdb redid the calling of the reads with MiXCR, one entry per CDR3 protein. Of 150,000 to 200,000 distinct CDR3 sequences listed, approximately 15% were seen once; the top ten hold 25% to 30%. Sequencing input: PBMCs. These receptors all stem from a human donor in good health (CMV status not recorded). Some clones in this sample may be carry-over from other donors' samples.

This clonotype showed up just a few times. DNA of the CDR3: TGCAGTGCTAGAGATCTTTCCACCTTTTACGAGCAGTACTTC. Translated: CSARDLSTFYEQYF. The chain employs TRBV20-1 and TRBJ2-7; D is uncertain. The ends were cut back, 0 bases at V and 4 bases at J, with 13 bases in the middle. CDR1 and CDR2 (germline): DFQATT, SNEGSKA (reference sequence). The CDR3 covers 14 residues.

In this sample, this clonotype turned up many times. The J gene is TRBJ1-5, the V gene TRBV11-2; D gene uncertain. The CDR3 loop spans 13 amino acids. Between the trimmed V and J ends, which lost 1 base and 6 bases, there was a span of 7 bases. The germline V gene has CDR1 SGHAT and CDR2 FQNNGV. The CDR3 reads CASSLGPAQPQHF. CDR3 coding DNA: TGTGCCAGCAGCTTAGGACCCGCTCAGCCCCAGCATTTT.

In this sample, this clonotype turned up many times. Here the CDR3 reads CASSLASDSTGETQYF. The CDR3 DNA follows: TGTGCCAGCAGCTTAGCGTCCGACAGCACTGGGGAGACCCAGTACTTC. The J gene is TRBJ2-5, the V gene TRBV7-9, with D perhaps TRBD1 (5 bases). The V and J ends lost 0 bases and 5 bases respectively, with 16 bases between them. The CDR3 extends over 16 amino acids. Germline V gene sequence: CDR1 SEHNR, CDR2 FQNEAQ (reference sequence).

This chain joins TRBV20-1 and TRBJ1-6; D is perhaps TRBD1 (6 bases). Germline values: CDR1 DFQATT, CDR2 SNEGSKA (reference sequence). V lost 3 bases, J lost 7 bases, and 13 bases lay in between. The CDR3 has 14 amino acids. CDR3 sequence (DNA): TGCAGTGCTAGGGGGGGGGCGGCGAATTCACCCCTCCACTTT. Translated, it gives CSARGGAANSPLHF.

This clonotype was observed at least ten times. The J gene is TRBJ2-7, the V gene TRBV6-2 or TRBV6-3; maybe TRBD2 (6 bases). Trimming removed 5 bases from V and 2 bases from J, with 16 bases in between. Germline V gene data show CDR1 as MNHEY and CDR2 as SVGEGT. The CDR3 consists of 15 residues. The CDR3 coding sequence is TGTGCCAGCAGTGATCGCGGAGGGAGGACCTACGAGCAGTACTTC. It specifies CASSDRGGRTYEQYF.

This clonotype was seen only a few times. A junction boundary mismatches the germline segment, possibly from a read error. The rearrangement links TRBV29-1 to TRBJ1-2; TRBD1 matches at 7 bases. CDR3 length: 14 amino acids. CDR1 is SQVTM and CDR2 is ANQGSEA in the germline V gene. The CDR3: CSVQERQGVIGYTF. The DNA for the CDR3 is TGCAGCGTTCAAGAAAGGCAGGGGGTTATTGGCTACACCTTC.

This clonotype was picked up many times. The chain has TRBV7-2 and TRBJ1-6; D is perhaps TRBD1 (6 bases). CDR1 and CDR2 (germline): SGHTA, FQGNSA. V lost 5 bases and J lost 2, with 10 bases in between. This CDR3 spans 15 amino acids. In nucleotides, the CDR3 is TGTGCCAGCAGCCAGGGGATAACCTATAATTCACCCCTCCACTTT. Translated: CASSQGITYNSPLHF.

This clonotype was seen ten or more times. The rearrangement uses TRBV7-9 and TRBJ2-7, with 9 bases fitting TRBD1. Trimming at V came to 6 bases and at J to 0 bases, leaving 6 bases not matched to a gene. The CDR3 length is 15 residues. Germline V lookup: CDR1 SEHNR, CDR2 FQNEAQ (reference sequence). In DNA form, the CDR3 reads TGTGCCAGCAGTAGGGACAGGGCTCCCTCCTACGAGCAGTACTTC. It translates to CASSRDRAPSYEQYF.

V and J are TRBV2 and TRBJ2-5; 10 bases align to TRBD2. The CDR3 has 15 residues. V was pared by 6 bases and J by 3 bases, with 7 bases of the junction left unmatched. CDR1 and CDR2 from the germline V gene are SNHLY and FYNNEI. The CDR3 loop is CASRLAGAPEETQYF. The CDR3 DNA reads TGTGCCAGCAGGCTAGCGGGAGCCCCGGAAGAGACCCAGTACTTC.

This clonotype was recorded a few times. The J gene is TRBJ2-1, the V gene TRBV6-6; TRBD2 matches at 7 bases. This CDR3 contains 17 residues. Germline V lookup: CDR1 MNHNY, CDR2 SVGAGI (reference sequence). Trimming at V came to 3 bases and at J to 8 bases, leaving 16 bases not matched to a gene. In DNA form, the CDR3 reads TGTGCCAGCAGTTATACTACTAGCGCCTTCCTAGCGGATGAGCAGTTCTTC. Its protein is CASSYTTSAFLADEQFF.

Ten or more counts support this clonotype. This rearrangement joins TRBV6-2 or TRBV6-3 to TRBJ2-7, with D maybe TRBD2 (5 bases). The J call could be wrong; TRBJ2-5 is a better fit for the DNA end. Germline values: CDR1 MNHEY, CDR2 SVGEGT. The CDR3 is 14 residues long. CDR3 nucleotide sequence: TGTGCCAGCAGTTACTCGTCACCCGCGGGGACCCAGTACTTC. Protein product: CASSYSSPAGTQYF.

This clonotype was seen repeatedly, ten times or more. V is TRBV7-7 and J is TRBJ1-4; D not resolved. The CDR3 is made up of 13 amino acids. In germline, CDR1 is SSHAT, CDR2 FNYEAQ (reference sequence). Trimming shortened V by 6 bases and J by 4 bases, and 9 bases separated the two germline ends. CDR3 nucleotides: TGTGCCAGCAGTCTCGGCGGTAATGAAAAACTGTTTTTT. It codes for CASSLGGNEKLFF. The entire variable domain, with the rest obtained from reference TRBV7-7 and TRBJ1-4, is as follows: GAGVSQSPRYKVTKRGQDVTLRCDPISSHATLYWYQQALGQGPEFLTYFNYEAQPDKSGLPSDRFSAERPEGSISTLTIQRTEQRDSAMYRCASSLGGNEKLFFGSGTQLSVL.

The rearrangement joins TRBV5-4 to TRBJ2-1, with D possibly being TRBD1 or TRBD2 (5 bases each). CDR3 size: 13 residues. Deletions cut 4 bases from V and 8 bases from J, with 13 bases between. Germline CDR1 reads SGHNT; CDR2 reads YYREEE (reference sequence). Here the CDR3 DNA reads TGTGCCAGCAGCCACTCGAGAGGGGATGAGCAGTTCTTC. It codes for CASSHSRGDEQFF.

This clonotype was seen ten or more times. The gene calls are TRBV12-3 or TRBV12-4 and TRBJ1-3, with unresolved D. The CDR3 totals 15 residues. The V and J ends lost 7 bases and 4 bases respectively, with 17 bases between them. CDR3 nucleotide sequence: TGTGCCAGCACTCTCGGGTCCCTACGAGGAAACACCATATATTTT. Amino acids: CASTLGSLRGNTIYF.

The chain carries TRBV29-1 and TRBJ2-5; possible D gene TRBD2, 6 bases. This CDR3 has 14 amino acids. Germline loops: CDR1 SQVTM, CDR2 ANQGSEA. The V and J ends lost 7 bases and 2 bases respectively, with 17 bases between them. The CDR3 reads CSAWDSLRQETQYF. DNA for the CDR3: TGCAGCGCCTGGGACTCCCTGAGGCAAGAGACCCAGTACTTC. Complete variable domain (other parts from reference TRBV29-1 and TRBJ2-5): SAVISQKPSRDICQRGTSLTIQCQVDSQVTMMFWYRQQPGQSLTLIATANQGSEATYESGFVIDKFPISRPNLTFSTLTVSNMSPEDSSIYLCSAWDSLRQETQYFGPGTRLLVL.

This clonotype was counted between two and nine times. CDR3 sequence reads: CASSLDRGLSYNSPLHF. The CDR3, as DNA: TGCGCCAGCAGCTTGGACAGGGGGCTATCCTATAATTCACCCCTCCACTTT. The chain joins TRBV5-1 to TRBJ1-6; TRBD1 matches 9 bases. The CDR3 runs 17 residues. The trim removed 0 bases at V and 1 base at J, leaving 2 bases unmatched. CDR1 and CDR2 from the germline V gene are SGHRS and YFSETQ.

This clonotype was counted at least ten times. The chain is built from TRBV6-1 and TRBJ2-1; D might be TRBD1 (5 bases). Per the germline V gene, CDR1 is MNHNS and CDR2 is SASEGT. This CDR3 is built from 15 residues. V lost 6 bases and J 4 bases, leaving 16 bases between the germline ends. CDR3 in DNA: TGTGCCAGCAGGACAGATCCCTCCCTATACAATGAGCAGTTCTTC. Its translation is CASRTDPSLYNEQFF.

This chain's CDR3 is CASSIKETGGHEQYF. CDR3 in DNA: TGTGCCAGTAGTATAAAGGAAACAGGGGGCCACGAGCAGTACTTC. This chain connects TRBV19 to TRBJ2-7; TRBD1 aligns across 9 bases. There are 15 residues in the CDR3. Germline assignment: CDR1 LNHDA and CDR2 SQIVND (reference sequence). With V trimmed by 2 bases and J by 5 bases, 7 bases remained unmatched.

This clonotype was observed at least ten times. The chain combines TRBV7-6 with TRBJ2-1, with TRBD1 matching over 7 bases. The CDR3 is 15 residues long. Per germline, CDR1 SGHVS and CDR2 FNYEAQ. With 2 bases clipped from V and 4 bases from J, the junction kept 5 bases outside the gene matches. The CDR3 bases are TGTGCCAGCAGCTTACGGACAGGCGATTACAATGAGCAGTTCTTC. This translates into CASSLRTGDYNEQFF.

V gene TRBV7-2 combines with J gene TRBJ2-1; TRBD1 agrees at 7 bases. V shed 4 bases and J 0 bases; nucleotides not matched to a gene: 3. The CDR3 is 15 residues long. Per the germline V gene, CDR1 is SGHTA and CDR2 is FQGNSA. Here the CDR3 DNA reads TGTGCCAGCAGCTCACGGGACAGCTCCTACAATGAGCAGTTCTTC. This sequence encodes CASSSRDSSYNEQFF.

There are many counts of this clonotype. The rearrangement joins TRBV7-9 to TRBJ2-5; 7 bases are shared with TRBD2. Per germline, CDR1 SEHNR and CDR2 FQNEAQ (reference sequence). The trim removed 5 bases at V and 2 bases at J, leaving 11 bases unmatched. The CDR3 contains 16 residues. The CDR3 sequence: CASSPWTSGRQETQYF. CDR3 nucleotide sequence: TGTGCCAGCAGCCCGTGGACTAGTGGGAGGCAAGAGACCCAGTACTTC.

Only a few counts were recorded for this clonotype. This sequence joins TRBV12-3 or TRBV12-4 and TRBJ2-1, with D possibly being TRBD2 (5 bases). The V end lost 4 bases, the J end lost 4 bases, and 14 bases lay between the germline ends. This CDR3 is 15 amino acids long. The CDR3 loop reads CASSSPGIPYNEQFF. CDR3 sequence (DNA): TGTGCCAGCAGTTCCCCCGGGATCCCTTACAATGAGCAGTTCTTC.

V usage is TRBV5-6 and J usage is TRBJ1-1, with 8 bases fitting TRBD1. From germline, CDR1 is SGHDT and CDR2 YYEEEE. The J segment lost 2 bases and the V segment lost 1 base, leaving 4 bases of the junction unmatched. This CDR3 is built from 15 residues. CDR3 in amino acids: CASSLSDRDNTEAFF. CDR3 in DNA: TGTGCCAGCAGCTTGTCGGACAGGGACAACACTGAAGCTTTCTTT.

This clonotype turned up a few times. The chain is built from TRBV14 and TRBJ2-5, with D perhaps matching TRBD2 (7 bases). There are 16 residues in the CDR3. Trimming left V 3 bases short and J 1 base short, with 15 bases between. Germline-derived CDR1 and CDR2 are SGHDN and FVKESK. Written as DNA, the CDR3 is TGTGCCAGCAGCCATATGGGGGGGGCTCCCCAAGAGACCCAGTACTTC. Residues: CASSHMGGAPQETQYF.

CDR3 residues: CASSLPGQGAETQYF. The CDR3 bases are TGTGCCAGCAGTCTTCCGGGACAGGGGGCTGAGACCCAGTACTTC. The chain combines TRBV28 with TRBJ2-5; 12 bases are shared with TRBD1. This CDR3 is built from 15 residues. Trimming took 5 bases from V and 5 from J; bases not matched to a gene: 6. Germline V gene data show CDR1 as MDHEN and CDR2 as SYDVKM.

This clonotype was counted a few times. The V gene is TRBV29-1, the J gene TRBJ2-7, with a possible D match to TRBD1 (5 bases). Germline values: CDR1 SQVTM, CDR2 ANQGSEA. The CDR3 sequence is 12 residues long. Trimming stripped 3 bases from V and 3 bases from J, with 9 bases between. The CDR3 region is CSVEMTDYEQYF. The CDR3 DNA is TGCAGCGTTGAGATGACAGACTACGAGCAGTACTTC.

This chain uses TRBV6-5 with TRBJ2-7, with D perhaps matching TRBD1 or TRBD2 (5 bases each). The V gene lost 0 bases and the J gene lost 6 bases, with 12 bases spanning the gap. Germline assignment: CDR1 MNHEY and CDR2 SVGAGI. The CDR3 loop spans 14 amino acids. Here the CDR3 DNA reads TGTGCCAGCAGTTACTCGGGGACGTCCGGCGAGCAGTACTTC. Translating gives CASSYSGTSGEQYF.